The T cell receptor (beta chain) under discussion was sequenced for a study of PD-L1 blockade in urothelial cancer. This CDR3 is 15 amino acids long. V lost 4 bases, J lost 5 bases, and 14 bases lay in between. Germline-derived CDR1 and CDR2 are MDHEN and SYDVKM. Produced via immunoSEQ multiplex PCR; TCRdb's table is partial and in-frame only. The sample shows 130,000 or so clones, about 81% of them seen only once. The time point is: pretreatment peripheral blood. The patients' disease, urothelial carcinoma, was locally advanced or metastatic. Samples were collected from each patient before treatment and during treatment. Each patient gave between 1 and 8 of them in total.

The material was PBMCs, obtained around atezolizumab (anti-PD-L1) treatment. The clonotype was recovered from a man aged 50 to 59 with urothelial cancer. V is TRBV28 and J is TRBJ1-4, with D possibly TRBD1 on 6 matching bases. The CDR3 nucleotides are TGTGCCAGCAGTTGGGGCTCGACAGGAAATGAAAAACTGTTTTTT. Protein: CASSWGSTGNEKLFF.